Listed below are T cell receptor beta chains from one sample, sequenced in a study of cytomegalovirus exposure and HLA in healthy donors. The data were produced by immunoSEQ multiplex PCR, yet TCRdb's version contains in-frame clones alone and is incomplete. The sample yields roughly 160,000 clones, 70% to 85% seen once. Input material: PBMCs. The source is a young man in good health and CMV-seropositive. Each CDR3 is given without its conserved first and last residue. The size entry is marked missing in some rows and otherwise reads once, few, many or a size class.

j_gene	v_gene	abundance	CDR3aa
TRBJ2-5	TRBV11-2	.	ASSWTGTSRDQY
TRBJ1-1	TRBV7-3	once	ASSLGMNTEAF
TRBJ1-2	TRBV30	.	AWRTGTNYGYT
TRBJ2-1	TRBV5-6	.	ASSLGGGDYNEQF
TRBJ1-6	TRBV7-3	.	ASSLGQGLNSPLH
TRBJ1-1	TRBV7-2	.	ASSVGATGVNTEAF
TRBJ2-2	TRBV28	.	ASSEDRGRAGELF
TRBJ2-7	TRBV28	once	ASSQGFYEQY
TRBJ2-1	TRBV4-1	.	ASSQIPGQGVNEQF
TRBJ2-6	TRBV18	once	ASSGGTGANVLT
TRBJ1-1	TRBV5-4	.	ASSSGGAGNTEAF
TRBJ1-1	TRBV2	.	ASRMDMNTEAF
TRBJ2-7	TRBV28	.	ATESGTGVPPEFYEQY
TRBJ2-4	TRBV11-2	.	ASGYGGGQY
TRBJ1-5	TRBV30	.	AWSVQSRGDHQPQH
TRBJ1-2	TRBV7-2	.	ASSSRTGPPGYT
TRBJ2-5	TRBV2	once	ASRGTGSVAQY
TRBJ2-1	TRBV7-9	.	ASSLATVTGDNEQF
TRBJ2-5	TRBV27	.	ASSATDRLGETQY
TRBJ1-2	TRBV28	once	ASGSRGGGGYT
TRBJ2-2	TRBV4-2	.	ASSRGTSGVTGELF
TRBJ1-6	TRBV11-2	.	ASRDPGQGGGLH
TRBJ1-2	TRBV6-1	.	ASRRGQDNYGYT
TRBJ2-7	TRBV10-3	.	AISASGVPYEQY
TRBJ2-7	TRBV30	.	AWRGRQGRSYEQY
TRBJ1-1	TRBV21-1	once	ASSKVTDSAWNTEAF
TRBJ1-6	TRBV27	.	ASRARLGDNRDSPLH
TRBJ2-7	TRBV6-5	.	ASSYSYARSYEQY
TRBJ2-3	TRBV5-1	.	ASSTRLRKTDTQY
TRBJ2-1	TRBV30	.	AGRGRGREQF
TRBJ1-5	TRBV12-5	.	ASGKGRGQGTNQPQH
TRBJ2-1	TRBV9	once	ASSPGSSSYNEQF
TRBJ1-5	TRBV6-1	few	ASKGTGGHQPQH
TRBJ1-2	TRBV7-2	.	ASSARSQVNYGYT
TRBJ2-2	TRBV10-3	once	AISEGSGDGELF
TRBJ2-1	TRBV27	.	ATRTSGVYNEQF
TRBJ2-7	TRBV2	.	ASSLAAYEQY
TRBJ2-2	TRBV28	.	ASSSGTGDTGELF
TRBJ2-1	TRBV6-1	.	ATLQGVYNEQF
TRBJ1-1	TRBV5-1	few	ASRLGQGSTEAF